The text below deals with one TCR beta chain. Profiled with immunoSEQ multiplex PCR; TCRdb holds only in-frame clones, not every one. In the table there are 310,000 or so clones, around 90% of which are singletons. These data belong to a study of blood T cell repertoires in COVID-19. About the research overall: COVID-19 samples, acute and convalescent, were from the United States, Italy and Spain.

The CDR3 totals 15 residues. Germline V lookup: CDR1 SGHVS, CDR2 FQNEAQ. V gave up 1 base and J gave up 2 bases; unmatched junction bases: 5. Source material: peripheral blood. The chain recombines TRBV7-8 with TRBJ2-7, with 7 bases that match TRBD2. This TCR derives from an older man with acute or convalescent COVID-19. CDR3 DNA sequence: TGTGCCAGCAGCTTAGAGGGGACTACTACCTACGAGCAGTACTTC. Protein: CASSLEGTTTYEQYF.